This T cell receptor beta chain was found in a study of cytomegalovirus exposure and HLA in healthy donors. The PCR made use of 60 Vbeta and 13 Jbeta primers. Only in-frame clones appear in the TCRdb table, and some are missing; sequencing was by immunoSEQ multiplex PCR. The profile shows around 120,000 clones, about three quarters of them singletons. The CDR3 loop spans 13 amino acids. The V and J ends lost 3 bases and 5 bases respectively, with 8 bases between them. Germline values: CDR1 SNHLY, CDR2 FYNNEI. Overall study findings and caveats: Cytomegalovirus status, reportedly, was diagnosed with high specificity and sensitivity by the classifier. The majority of CMV-associated TCR beta chains were reported as apparently HLA-restricted in a later analysis.

About this clone itself: Its antigen is currently unknown.

The receptor was isolated from a woman aged 25-40 years in good health and CMV-seropositive. The sample taken for sequencing was PBMCs. The rearrangement uses TRBV2 and TRBJ2-1; TRBD1 might be the D (5 bases). CDR3 loop: CASSEDTHNEQFF. CDR3 sequence (DNA): TGTGCCAGCAGTGAGGACACACACAATGAGCAGTTCTTC.